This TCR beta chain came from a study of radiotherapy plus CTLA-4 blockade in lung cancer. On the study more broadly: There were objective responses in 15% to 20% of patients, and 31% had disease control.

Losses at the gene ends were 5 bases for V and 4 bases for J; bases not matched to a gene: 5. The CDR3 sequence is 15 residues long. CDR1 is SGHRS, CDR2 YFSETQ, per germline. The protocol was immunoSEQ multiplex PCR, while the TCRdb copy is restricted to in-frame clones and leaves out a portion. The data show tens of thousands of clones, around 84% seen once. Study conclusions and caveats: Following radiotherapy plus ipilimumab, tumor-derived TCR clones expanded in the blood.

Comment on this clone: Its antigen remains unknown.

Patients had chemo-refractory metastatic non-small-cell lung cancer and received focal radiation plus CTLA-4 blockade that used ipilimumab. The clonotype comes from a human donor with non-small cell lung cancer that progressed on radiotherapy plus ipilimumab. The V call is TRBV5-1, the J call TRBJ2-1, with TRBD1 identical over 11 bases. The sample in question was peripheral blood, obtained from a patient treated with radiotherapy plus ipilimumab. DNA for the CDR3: TGCGCCAGCAGTTACCGGGACAGGGGGTACAATGAGCAGTTCTTC. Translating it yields CASSYRDRGYNEQFF.